Sequencing of this TCR beta chain was carried out in a study of CD8 T cells in ankylosing spondylitis. The study, taken as a whole, reports: Matched ankylosing spondylitis synovial fluid reportedly contained a significantly enriched population of disease-linked clones. What appeared characteristic of ankylosing spondylitis blood was a TCR beta motif of eight highly homologous variants.

TCRdb reprocessed the 5' RACE reads with MiXCR, giving one entry per CDR3 protein. The sample yields around 100,000 distinct CDR3 sequences, roughly 8.8% seen once. The germline CDR1 and CDR2 sequences are SEHNR and FQNEAQ (reference sequence). Trimming removed 4 bases at V and 10 bases at J, with 11 bases between. This CDR3 has 12 residues. This clonotype showed up just a few times. Its antigen is unidentified. The receptor's source is a male donor with ankylosing spondylitis. Material: blood, either unsorted or a sorted T cell fraction (not recorded which). This chain links TRBV7-9 with TRBJ2-1; either TRBD1 or TRBD2 may supply D (5 bases each). The CDR3 loop reads CASSSGRGEQFF. CDR3 sequence (DNA): TGTGCCAGCAGCTCGGGAAGGGGAGAGCAGTTCTTC.